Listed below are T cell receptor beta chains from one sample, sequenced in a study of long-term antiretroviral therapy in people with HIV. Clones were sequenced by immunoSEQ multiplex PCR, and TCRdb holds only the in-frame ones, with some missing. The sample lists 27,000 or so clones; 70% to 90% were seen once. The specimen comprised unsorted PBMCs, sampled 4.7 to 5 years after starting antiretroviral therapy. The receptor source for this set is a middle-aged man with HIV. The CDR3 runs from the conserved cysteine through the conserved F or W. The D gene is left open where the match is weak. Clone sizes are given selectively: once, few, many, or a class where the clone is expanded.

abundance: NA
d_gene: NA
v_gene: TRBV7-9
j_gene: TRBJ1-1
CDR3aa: CASSLARGNTEAFF
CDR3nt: TGTGCCAGCAGCTTAGCGCGGGGGAACACTGAAGCTTTCTTT

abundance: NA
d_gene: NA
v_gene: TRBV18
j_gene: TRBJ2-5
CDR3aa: CASSLDLQETQYF
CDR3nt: TGTGCCAGCTCACTCGATTTGCAAGAGACCCAGTACTTC

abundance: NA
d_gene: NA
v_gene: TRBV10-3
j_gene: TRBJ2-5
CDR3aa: CAIRTDWDSETQYF
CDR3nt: TGTGCCATCAGGACGGACTGGGATTCAGAAACCCAGTACTTC

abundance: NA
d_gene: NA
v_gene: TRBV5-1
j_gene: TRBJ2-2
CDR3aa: CASSLESGTGELFF
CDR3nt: TGCGCCAGCAGCTTGGAATCTGGAACCGGGGAGCTGTTTTTT

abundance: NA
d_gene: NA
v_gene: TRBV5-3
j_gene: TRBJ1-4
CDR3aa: CARRVGERVGKLFF
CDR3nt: TGTGCCAGACGAGTAGGGGAACGAGTCGGAAAACTGTTTTTT

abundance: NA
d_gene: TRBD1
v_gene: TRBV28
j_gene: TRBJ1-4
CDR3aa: CASRPLQGAWEKLFF
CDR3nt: TGTGCCAGCAGACCTCTACAGGGGGCATGGGAAAAACTGTTTTTT

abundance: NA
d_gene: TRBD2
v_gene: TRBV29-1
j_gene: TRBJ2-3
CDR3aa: CSVEDGLAGLTDTQYF
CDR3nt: TGCAGCGTTGAAGACGGCCTAGCGGGCCTCACAGATACGCAGTATTTT

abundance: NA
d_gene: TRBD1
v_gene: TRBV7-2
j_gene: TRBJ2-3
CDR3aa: CASSHKNRGRTDTQYF
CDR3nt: TGTGCCAGCAGCCATAAAAACAGGGGGCGCACAGATACGCAGTATTTT

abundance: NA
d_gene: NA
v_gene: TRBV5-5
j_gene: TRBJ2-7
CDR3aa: CASRGAGGTTLEQYF
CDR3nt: TGTGCCAGCAGGGGTGCCGGCGGGACGACCCTCGAGCAGTACTTC

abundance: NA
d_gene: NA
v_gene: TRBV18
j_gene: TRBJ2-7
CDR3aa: CASSPPPAYEQYF
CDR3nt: TGTGCCAGCTCACCCCCCCCGGCCTACGAGCAGTACTTC

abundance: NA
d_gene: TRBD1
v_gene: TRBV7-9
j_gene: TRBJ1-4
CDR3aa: CASSLSPSGGGEKLFF
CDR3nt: TGTGCCAGCAGCTTGTCGCCGTCAGGGGGGGGTGAAAAACTGTTTTTT

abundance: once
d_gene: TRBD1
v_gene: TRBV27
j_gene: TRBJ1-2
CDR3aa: CASSLTGGSSGYTF
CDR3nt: TGTGCCAGCAGTTTGACAGGGGGGAGTTCGGGCTACACCTTC

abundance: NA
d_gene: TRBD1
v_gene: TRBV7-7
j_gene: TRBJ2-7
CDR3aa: CASSTDRAGEQYF
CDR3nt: TGTGCTAGCAGCACAGACAGGGCAGGCGAGCAGTACTTC

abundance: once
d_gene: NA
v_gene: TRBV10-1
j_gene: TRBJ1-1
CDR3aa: CASSAYAGVNTEAFF
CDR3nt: TGCGCCAGCAGTGCGTACGCTGGGGTCAACACTGAAGCTTTCTTT

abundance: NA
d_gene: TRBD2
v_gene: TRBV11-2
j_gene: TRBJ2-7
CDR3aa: CASSFSGGPSYEQYF
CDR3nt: TGTGCCAGCAGCTTTAGCGGGGGCCCATCCTACGAGCAGTACTTC

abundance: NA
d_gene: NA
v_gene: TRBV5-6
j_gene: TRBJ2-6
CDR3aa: CASSLGGSSGANVLTF
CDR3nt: TGTGCCAGCAGCCTCGGGGGTAGCTCTGGGGCCAACGTCCTGACTTTC

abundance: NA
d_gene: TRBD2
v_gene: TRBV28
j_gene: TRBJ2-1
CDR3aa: CASSLASGISVQFF
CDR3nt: TGTGCCAGCAGTTTGGCTAGCGGGATTTCTGTGCAGTTCTTC

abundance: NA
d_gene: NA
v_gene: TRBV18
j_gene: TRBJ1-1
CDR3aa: CASSLDGNTEAFF
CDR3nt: TGTGCCAGCTCATTGGACGGGAACACTGAAGCTTTCTTT

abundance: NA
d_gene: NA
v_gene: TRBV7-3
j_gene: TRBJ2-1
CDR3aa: CASSLGINEQFF
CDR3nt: TGTGCCAGCAGCTTAGGGATCAATGAGCAGTTCTTC

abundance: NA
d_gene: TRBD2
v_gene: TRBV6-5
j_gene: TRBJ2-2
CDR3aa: CASSYVGLAHTGELFF
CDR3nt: TGTGCCAGCAGTTACGTAGGACTAGCCCACACCGGGGAGCTGTTTTTT

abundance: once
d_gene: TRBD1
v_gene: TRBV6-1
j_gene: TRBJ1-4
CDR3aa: CASSKGQSTNEKLFF
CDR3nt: TGTGCCAGCAGTAAGGGACAGTCAACTAATGAAAAACTGTTTTTT

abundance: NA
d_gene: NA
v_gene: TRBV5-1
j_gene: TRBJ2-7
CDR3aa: CASSYQGGYEQYF
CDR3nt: TGCGCCAGCAGCTACCAAGGGGGCTACGAGCAGTACTTC

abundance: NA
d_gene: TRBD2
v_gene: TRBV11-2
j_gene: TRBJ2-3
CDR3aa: CASAGLAGMADTQYF
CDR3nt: TGTGCCAGCGCGGGGCTAGCGGGAATGGCAGATACGCAGTATTTT

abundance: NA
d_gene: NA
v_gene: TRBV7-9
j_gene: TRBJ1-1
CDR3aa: CASSPDMWNTEAFF
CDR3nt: TGTGCCAGCAGCCCGGACATGTGGAACACTGAAGCTTTCTTT

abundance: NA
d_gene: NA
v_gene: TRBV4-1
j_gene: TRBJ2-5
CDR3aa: CASSLNPAAGETQYF
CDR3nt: TGCGCCAGCAGCCTCAACCCGGCCGCAGGAGAGACCCAGTACTTC

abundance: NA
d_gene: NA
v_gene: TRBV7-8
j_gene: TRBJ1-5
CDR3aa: CASSQAGATPDQPQHF
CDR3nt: TGTGCCAGCAGCCAAGCAGGGGCCACGCCGGATCAGCCCCAGCATTTT

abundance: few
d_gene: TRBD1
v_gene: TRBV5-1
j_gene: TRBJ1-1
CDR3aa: CASSSQGAHTEAFF
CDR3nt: TGCGCCAGCAGCTCACAGGGGGCACACACTGAAGCTTTCTTT

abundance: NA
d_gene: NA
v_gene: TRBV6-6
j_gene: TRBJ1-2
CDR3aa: CASSSGGSYGYTF
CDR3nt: TGTGCCAGCAGTTCTGGGGGCTCCTATGGCTACACCTTC

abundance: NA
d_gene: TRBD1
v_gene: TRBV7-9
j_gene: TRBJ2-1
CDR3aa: CASSRGPGQGAGRNNEQFF
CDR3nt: TGTGCCAGCAGCCGAGGCCCGGGACAGGGCGCCGGGCGAAACAATGAGCAGTTCTTC

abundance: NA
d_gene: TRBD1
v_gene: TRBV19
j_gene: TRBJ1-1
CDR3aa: CASSPGTENTEAFF
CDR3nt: TGTGCCAGTAGTCCCGGGACAGAGAACACTGAAGCTTTCTTT

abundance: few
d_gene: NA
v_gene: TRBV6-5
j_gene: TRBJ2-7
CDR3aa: CASGKGRAYEQYF
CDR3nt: TGTGCCAGCGGTAAGGGACGCGCCTACGAGCAGTACTTC

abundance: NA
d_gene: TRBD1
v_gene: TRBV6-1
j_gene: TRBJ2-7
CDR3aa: CASSLPDRAGHEQYF
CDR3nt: TGTGCCAGCAGTCTCCCGGACAGGGCGGGCCACGAGCAGTACTTC

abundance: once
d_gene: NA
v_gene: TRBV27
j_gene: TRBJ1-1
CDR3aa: CASSLGVTYTEAFF
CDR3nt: TGTGCCAGCAGTTTAGGCGTTACATACACTGAAGCTTTCTTT

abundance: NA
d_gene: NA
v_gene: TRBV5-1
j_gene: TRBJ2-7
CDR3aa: CASSLDRVSYEQYF
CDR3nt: TGCGCCAGCAGCTTGGACAGGGTTTCCTACGAGCAGTACTTC

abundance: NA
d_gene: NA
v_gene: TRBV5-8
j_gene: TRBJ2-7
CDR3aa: CASSLGYEQYF
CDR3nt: TGTGCCAGCAGCTTGGGATACGAGCAGTACTTC

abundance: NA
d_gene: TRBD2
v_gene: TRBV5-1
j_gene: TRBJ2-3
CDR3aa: CASSLAGTGGPGDTQYF
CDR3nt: TGCGCCAGCAGCTTGGCCGGAACGGGAGGGCCGGGAGATACGCAGTATTTT

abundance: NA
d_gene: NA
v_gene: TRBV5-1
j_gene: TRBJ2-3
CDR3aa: CASRITSTDTQYF
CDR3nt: TGCGCCAGCAGGATTACTAGCACAGATACGCAGTATTTT

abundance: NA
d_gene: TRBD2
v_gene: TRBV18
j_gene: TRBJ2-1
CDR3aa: CAASSSGNSYNEQFF
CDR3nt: TGTGCCGCTAGCTCTAGCGGAAACTCCTACAATGAGCAGTTCTTC

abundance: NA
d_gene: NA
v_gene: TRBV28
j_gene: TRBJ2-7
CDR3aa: CASGDSGPRREQYF
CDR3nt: TGTGCCAGCGGGGACTCGGGACCCCGGCGCGAGCAGTACTTC

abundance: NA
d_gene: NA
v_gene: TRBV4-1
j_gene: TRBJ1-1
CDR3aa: CASSQDIPGINTEAFF
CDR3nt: TGCGCCAGCAGCCAAGATATCCCAGGGATAAACACTGAAGCTTTCTTT

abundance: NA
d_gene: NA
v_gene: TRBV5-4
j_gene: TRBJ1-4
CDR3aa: CASSSSGSNPRELFF
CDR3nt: TGTGCCAGCAGCTCCTCCGGGTCAAACCCAAGGGAACTGTTTTTT

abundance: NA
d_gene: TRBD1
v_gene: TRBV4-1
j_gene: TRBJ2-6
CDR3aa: CASSQHPGQAISTANVLTF
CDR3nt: TGCGCCAGCAGCCAACACCCGGGACAGGCCATCAGTACGGCCAACGTCCTGACTTTC

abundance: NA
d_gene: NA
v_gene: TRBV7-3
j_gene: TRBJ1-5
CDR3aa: CASSPEPNQPQHF
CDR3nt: TGTGCCAGCAGCCCTGAGCCAAATCAGCCCCAGCATTTT

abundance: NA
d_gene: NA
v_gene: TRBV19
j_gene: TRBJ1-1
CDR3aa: CASSIGVGSNTEAFF
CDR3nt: TGTGCCAGTAGTATAGGAGTCGGGTCTAATACTGAAGCTTTCTTT

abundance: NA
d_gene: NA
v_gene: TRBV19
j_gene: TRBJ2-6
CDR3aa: CASSMGLSGANVLTF
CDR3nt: TGTGCCAGTAGTATGGGCCTCTCTGGGGCCAACGTCCTGACTTTC

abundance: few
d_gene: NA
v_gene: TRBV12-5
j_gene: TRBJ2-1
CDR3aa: CASGLGYRDNEQFF
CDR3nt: TGTGCTAGTGGTTTGGGCTACAGGGATAATGAGCAGTTCTTC

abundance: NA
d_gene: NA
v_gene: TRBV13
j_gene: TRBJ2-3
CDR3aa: CASSSPDLGVSDTQYF
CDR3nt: TGTGCCAGCAGCTCCCCGGACCTAGGTGTTTCGGATACGCAGTATTTT

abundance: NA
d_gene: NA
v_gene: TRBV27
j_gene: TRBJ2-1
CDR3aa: CASKNGAGYNEQFF
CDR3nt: TGTGCCAGCAAGAACGGGGCGGGATACAATGAGCAGTTCTTC

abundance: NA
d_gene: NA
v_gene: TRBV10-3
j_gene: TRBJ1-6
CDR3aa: CAISESRSSYNSPLHF
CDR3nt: TGTGCCATCAGTGAGTCCAGGAGCTCCTATAATTCACCCCTCCACTTT

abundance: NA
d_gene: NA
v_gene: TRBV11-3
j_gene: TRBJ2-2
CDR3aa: CASSLAVTGELFF
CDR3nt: TGTGCCAGCAGCTTAGCGGTTACCGGGGAGCTGTTTTTT

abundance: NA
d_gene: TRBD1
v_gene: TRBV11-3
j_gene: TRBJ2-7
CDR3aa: CASSPGEGARDEQYF
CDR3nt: TGTGCCAGCAGCCCCGGAGAGGGGGCTCGGGACGAGCAGTACTTC

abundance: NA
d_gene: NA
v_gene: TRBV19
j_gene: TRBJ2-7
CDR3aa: CASSMNGAYEQYF
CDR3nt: TGTGCCAGTAGTATGAACGGGGCGTACGAGCAGTACTTC

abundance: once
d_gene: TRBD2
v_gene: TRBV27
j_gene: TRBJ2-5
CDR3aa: CASTPSGRGGQTQYF
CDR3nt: TGTGCCAGCACGCCCAGTGGGCGGGGGGGCCAGACCCAGTACTTC

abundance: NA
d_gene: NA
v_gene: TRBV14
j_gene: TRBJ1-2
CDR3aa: CASSQERLANYGYTF
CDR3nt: TGTGCCAGCAGCCAAGAACGGTTAGCTAACTATGGCTACACCTTC

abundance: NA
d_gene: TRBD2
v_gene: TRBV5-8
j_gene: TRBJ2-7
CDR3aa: CASTQRASGEQYF
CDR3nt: TGTGCCAGCACCCAGCGGGCTAGCGGCGAGCAGTACTTC